This TCR beta chain was documented in a study of shared clonotypes between healthy human individuals. CD8 cells classed as naive were CD45RO-negative and positively selected for CCR7, excluding terminally differentiated effector memory CD45RA+ cells. At a deep level, the assay was run. Per the original data handling: Filtering of immunoSEQ junctional sequences could not match full-length read filtering. TCRdb's copy holds only in-frame clones and misses some; the assay was immunoSEQ multiplex PCR. That table gives V, J and clone size, and the DNA gave D and trimming. The table includes some 800,000 clones, 80% to 95% detected once. Sequencing input: naive CD8+ T cells sorted from blood. This TCR derives from a man in his thirties or forties in good health.

The CDR3 reads CASSKSQGETQYF. DNA for the CDR3: TGTGCCAGCAGTAAGTCTCAGGGAGAGACCCAGTACTTC. The V gene is TRBV28, the J gene TRBJ2-5; TRBD1 might be the D (5 bases). V lost 5 bases, J lost 4 bases, and 11 bases lay in between. Germline-derived CDR1 and CDR2 are MDHEN and SYDVKM. The CDR3 extends over 13 amino acids.